Presented here are 27 T cell receptor beta chains from one specimen sequenced in a study of STAT5B mutations in CD4+ large granular lymphocyte leukemia. Profiling relied on immunoSEQ multiplex PCR, and the TCRdb table lists in-frame clones only, not all of them. This sample has about 31,000 clones, with around three quarters found just once. What was sequenced was CD4+ T cells from blood buffy coats. The receptor source for this set is a human donor in good health.

This clone was counted only a few times. The CDR3 here is CASSSTGEGNTIYF. CDR3 coding DNA: TGTGCCAGCAGCTCGACAGGGGAAGGAAACACCATATATTTT. The rearrangement uses TRBV6-1 and TRBJ1-3, with TRBD1 matching 8 bases. Germline CDR1 MNHNS, CDR2 SASEGT. The CDR3 is 14 residues long. The V segment lost 6 bases and the J segment 4 bases; nucleotides outside the gene matches: 5.

This clone appeared once. V gene TRBV6-5 combines with J gene TRBJ2-7, with TRBD1 as a possible D gene (6 bases). The germline gives CDR1 MNHEY, CDR2 SVGAGI. V was clipped by 6 bases and J by 0 bases, with 9 bases between them. The CDR3 length is 13 residues. CDR3 nucleotide sequence: TGTGCCAGCAGGGACAGTGTCTCCTACGAGCAGTACTTC. The encoded protein is CASRDSVSYEQYF.

This rearrangement joins TRBV5-1 to TRBJ2-3, with 11 positions matching TRBD2. The CDR3 is made up of 15 amino acids. Looked up from germline, CDR1 is SGHRS and CDR2 is YFSETQ. The V gene end was trimmed by 5 bases and the J gene end by 2 bases; junction bases not matched to a gene: 4. The CDR3 bases are TGCGCCAGCAGACGGACTAGCGGGTTCACAGATACGCAGTATTTT. It yields the protein CASRRTSGFTDTQYF.

V is TRBV6-5 and J is TRBJ1-1, with 8 bases fitting TRBD1. Germline trimming cut 6 bases from V and 1 base from J; bases unmatched to any gene: 4. The CDR3 has 14 amino acids. Germline-derived CDR1 and CDR2 are MNHEY and SVGAGI. The CDR3: CASSLDRGNTEAFF. The CDR3, as DNA: TGTGCCAGCAGCCTCGACAGGGGGAACACTGAAGCTTTCTTT.

V usage is TRBV7-2 and J usage is TRBJ1-4, with TRBD1 identical over 7 bases. The CDR3 spans 15 residues. Per germline, CDR1 SGHTA and CDR2 FQGNSA. Losses at the gene ends were 1 base for V and 8 bases for J; bases not matched to a gene: 7. CDR3 sequence reads: CASSLGSGGEEKLFF. The CDR3 DNA sequence: TGTGCCAGCAGCTTAGGTTCAGGGGGTGAAGAAAAACTGTTTTTT.

The chain joins TRBV7-8 to TRBJ1-5; D may be TRBD1 (5 bases). Trimming cost V 5 bases and J 1 base, with 18 bases left between them. Germline CDR1 and CDR2: SGHVS and FQNEAQ. The CDR3 is made up of 17 amino acids. CDR3 amino acids: CASSLESGALSNQPQHF. CDR3 DNA sequence: TGTGCCAGCAGCCTTGAATCCGGGGCCTTGAGCAATCAGCCCCAGCATTTT. The whole variable domain, filled in from reference TRBV7-8 and TRBJ1-5, reads GAGVSQSPRYKVAKRGQDVALRCDPISGHVSLFWYQQALGQGPEFLTYFQNEAQLDKSGLPSDRFFAERPEGSVSTLKIQRTQQEDSAVYLCASSLESGALSNQPQHFGDGTRLSIL.

The gene calls are TRBV2 and TRBJ2-7; TRBD1 agrees at 9 bases. Germline V gene sequence: CDR1 SNHLY, CDR2 FYNNEI. CDR3 length: 12 residues. V shed 8 bases, J shed 5 bases, and the junction held 4 bases outside the gene matches. CDR3 DNA sequence: TGTGCCAGCGGGACAGGGATCCACGAGCAGTACTTC. It specifies CASGTGIHEQYF.

This sequence joins TRBV18 and TRBJ1-2; D ambiguous. Germline lookup yields CDR1 KGHSH and CDR2 LQKENI. Deletions cut 2 bases from V and 2 bases from J, with 9 bases between. This CDR3 is 14 amino acids long. CDR3 in DNA: TGTGCCAGCTCACCAACGGCAGACAACTATGGCTACACCTTC. Protein: CASSPTADNYGYTF.

The chain links TRBV10-2 to TRBJ1-3; the match to TRBD1 covers 7 bases. Per the germline V gene, CDR1 is WSHSY and CDR2 is SAAADI. Trimming cost V 4 bases and J 4 bases; bases outside gene matches: 7. The CDR3 contains 15 residues. CDR3 protein: CASSARQGFGNTIYF. DNA for the CDR3: TGCGCCAGCAGTGCTCGACAGGGATTCGGAAACACCATATATTTT.

The chain is built from TRBV5-1 and TRBJ2-1; 7 bases map to TRBD2. The CDR3 is 14 amino acids. Trimming at V came to 0 bases and at J to 12 bases, leaving 9 bases not matched to a gene. Per germline, CDR1 SGHRS and CDR2 YFSETQ. CDR3 nucleotides: TGCGCCAGCAGCTTGGCCTCTTTCTCGGGGGGGCAGTTCTTC. Protein sequence: CASSLASFSGGQFF.

This clone was recorded only once. The genes are TRBV6-6 and TRBJ1-2; D is perhaps TRBD1 (5 bases). The CDR3 sequence is 13 residues long. Germline V gene sequence: CDR1 MNHNY, CDR2 SVGAGI (reference sequence). V was clipped by 5 bases and J by 6 bases, with 13 bases between them. The CDR3 region has the DNA TGTGCCAGCAGTCAGACTCAGGGAAATGGCTACACCTTC. Translated, it gives CASSQTQGNGYTF.

This clone has a handful of counts. CDR3 sequence (DNA): TGTGCCAGCAGCCCCCACCGGGACACTAGCTCCTACGAGCAGTACTTC. It specifies CASSPHRDTSSYEQYF. This chain connects TRBV4-2 to TRBJ2-7, with D perhaps TRBD1 (6 bases). The CDR3 runs 16 residues. The ends were cut back, 4 bases at V and 0 bases at J, with 16 bases in the middle. Germline V gives CDR1 LGHNA, CDR2 YNFKEQ.

The gene calls are TRBV6-6 and TRBJ1-4, with a possible D match to TRBD1 (5 bases). The CDR3 sequence is 14 residues long. Trimming removed 2 bases at V and 4 bases at J, with 8 bases between. CDR1 and CDR2 (germline): MNHNY, SVGAGI (reference sequence). CDR3 sequence reads: CASSYDGGNEKLFF. The CDR3 DNA is TGTGCCAGCAGTTACGACGGGGGTAATGAAAAACTGTTTTTT.

This clone occurred a few times. The CDR3 DNA is TGTGCCAGCAGCTGGACAGGCAATCAGCCCCAGCATTTT. Translated: CASSWTGNQPQHF. This chain joins TRBV5-5 and TRBJ1-5; D perhaps matches TRBD1 (6 bases). CDR1 is SGHKS and CDR2 is YYEKEE in the germline V gene (reference sequence). V was pared by 3 bases and J by 2 bases, with 6 bases between. The CDR3 covers 13 residues. The complete variable domain, with remaining parts taken from reference TRBV5-5 and TRBJ1-5, reads DAGVTQSPTHLIKTRGQQVTLRCSPISGHKSVSWYQQVLGQGPQFIFQYYEKEERGRGNFPDRFSARQFPNYSSELNVNALLLGDSALYLCASSWTGNQPQHFGDGTRLSIL.

The chain combines TRBV6-1 with TRBJ1-5; the D gene is possibly TRBD1 (5 bases). V was clipped by 0 bases and J by 4 bases, with 13 bases between them. Germline assignment: CDR1 MNHNS and CDR2 SASEGT. This CDR3 has 16 residues. DNA of the CDR3: TGTGCCAGCAGTGAAGCGCAAGGGGCTCGAAATCAGCCCCAGCATTTT. This sequence encodes CASSEAQGARNQPQHF.

This chain joins TRBV9 and TRBJ2-2, with a weak D call TRBD1 (7 bases). The CDR3 extends over 15 amino acids. The V end was cut by 2 bases, the J end by 2 bases, with 10 bases between. The germline V gene encodes CDR1 SGDLS and CDR2 YYNGEE. The CDR3, as DNA: TGTGCCAGCAGCGTCCAGGGGGGTAACACCGGGGAGCTGTTTTTT. It yields the protein CASSVQGGNTGELFF. The full variable domain, rest sourced from reference TRBV9 and TRBJ2-2, is DSGVTQTPKHLITATGQRVTLRCSPRSGDLSVYWYQQSLDQGLQFLIQYYNGEERAKGNILERFSAQQFPDLHSELNLSSLELGDSALYFCASSVQGGNTGELFFGEGSRLTVL.

The J gene is TRBJ1-1, the V gene TRBV30; D uncertain. V was trimmed by 3 bases and J by 8 bases, leaving 7 bases between them. CDR1 and CDR2 (germline): GTSNPN, SVGIG (reference sequence). The CDR3 is 10 residues long. The CDR3 region is CAWRTGEAFF. The DNA of the CDR3 is TGTGCCTGGAGAACGGGGGAAGCTTTCTTT.

The chain is built from TRBV9 and TRBJ2-7; 14 bases fit TRBD2. This CDR3 contains 15 residues. CDR1 and CDR2 from the germline V gene are SGDLS and YYNGEE. V gave up 5 bases and J gave up 3 bases; unmatched junction bases: 4. DNA for the CDR3: TGTGCCAGCAGTATAGGACTAGCGGGGGGCTACGAGCAGTACTTC. Its protein is CASSIGLAGGYEQYF.

Here the CDR3 DNA reads TGTGCCAGCAGTGAGGATAGAGGGGGGGAGACCCAGTACTTC. Its protein is CASSEDRGGETQYF. V and J are TRBV2 and TRBJ2-5; D possibly matches TRBD1 or TRBD2 (6 bases each). This CDR3 has 14 amino acids. Germline V gene lookup returns CDR1 SNHLY and CDR2 FYNNEI. V was cut by 3 bases and J by 5 bases, with 13 bases left in between.

The CDR3 here is CSVERRRGYGYTF. The CDR3 region has the DNA TGCAGCGTTGAAAGGAGACGGGGCTATGGCTACACCTTC. The chain recombines TRBV29-1 with TRBJ1-2; D call uncertain. The V end was cut by 2 bases, the J end by 4 bases, with 11 bases between. From germline, CDR1 is SQVTM and CDR2 ANQGSEA. The CDR3 sequence is 13 residues long.

The rearrangement links TRBV2 to TRBJ2-2; 8 nucleotides align to TRBD1. The CDR3 contains 15 residues. Germline assignment: CDR1 SNHLY and CDR2 FYNNEI. V lost 11 bases, J lost 2 bases, and 10 bases stayed unmatched. DNA of the CDR3: TGTGCCCGCCGATCGACAGGGGAAAACACCGGGGAGCTGTTTTTT. Its translation: CARRSTGENTGELFF.

V and J are TRBV19 and TRBJ1-1; D remains ambiguous. Deletions cut 4 bases from V and 0 bases from J, with 9 bases between. CDR3 size: 14 residues. Germline V lookup: CDR1 LNHDA, CDR2 SQIVND (reference sequence). The CDR3 DNA sequence: TGTGCCAGTAGTAGAGATTTTATGAACACTGAAGCTTTCTTT. This codes for CASSRDFMNTEAFF.

In this sample, this clone turned up a few times. This chain links TRBV7-9 with TRBJ1-1; 7 nucleotides agree with TRBD1. This CDR3 comprises 15 residues. V shed 5 bases and J 2 bases; nucleotides not matched to a gene: 8. CDR1 and CDR2 from the germline V gene are SEHNR and FQNEAQ (reference sequence). The CDR3 is CASSLNRGLNTEAFF. DNA for the CDR3: TGTGCCAGCAGCCTAAACAGGGGTCTAAACACTGAAGCTTTCTTT. Looking up the rest from reference TRBV7-9 and TRBJ1-1 gives the full variable domain: DTGVSQNPRHKITKRGQNVTFRCDPISEHNRLYWYRQTLGQGPEFLTYFQNEAQLEKSRLLSDRFSAERPKGSFSTLEIQRTEQGDSAMYLCASSLNRGLNTEAFFGQGTRLTVV.

The chain links TRBV7-2 to TRBJ2-7, with TRBD2 matching 9 bases. From germline, CDR1 is SGHTA and CDR2 FQGNSA. The CDR3 sequence is 13 residues long. V shed 4 bases and J 7 bases; nucleotides not matched to a gene: 5. The CDR3 nucleotides are TGTGCCAGCAGCTGGCGGGAGGGCTGGGAGCAGTACTTC. It specifies CASSWREGWEQYF.

The rearrangement joins TRBV21-1 to TRBJ2-6; no check of the table's D call, TRBD1, against the DNA was made. TRBV21-1 is assigned pseudogene status. The CDR3 sequence is 17 residues long. CDR3: CASSRDRNSSGANVLTF. The CDR3 region has the DNA TGTGCCAGCAGCAGGGACAGGAATAGCTCTGGGGCCAACGTCCTGACTTTC.

The sample holds a few counts of this clone. The chain has TRBV4-1 and TRBJ1-4, with TRBD1 matching over 10 bases. CDR3 length: 17 amino acids. In germline, CDR1 is MGHRA, CDR2 YSYEKL. The V gene end was trimmed by 3 bases and the J gene end by 5 bases; junction bases not matched to a gene: 9. CDR3 sequence reads: CASSQIRDRGNNEKLFF. The CDR3 DNA reads TGCGCCAGCAGCCAGATCCGGGACAGGGGTAACAATGAAAAACTGTTTTTT.

The J gene is TRBJ2-1, the V gene TRBV4-3; 9 bases line up with TRBD1. Germline loops: CDR1 LGHNA, CDR2 YSLEER. CDR3 length: 16 residues. J was trimmed by 4 bases and V by 0 bases; bases with no gene match: 4. In DNA, the CDR3 is TGCGCCAGCAGCCAAGAGGAGGGACAGGGTTACAATGAGCAGTTCTTC. Protein product: CASSQEEGQGYNEQFF.